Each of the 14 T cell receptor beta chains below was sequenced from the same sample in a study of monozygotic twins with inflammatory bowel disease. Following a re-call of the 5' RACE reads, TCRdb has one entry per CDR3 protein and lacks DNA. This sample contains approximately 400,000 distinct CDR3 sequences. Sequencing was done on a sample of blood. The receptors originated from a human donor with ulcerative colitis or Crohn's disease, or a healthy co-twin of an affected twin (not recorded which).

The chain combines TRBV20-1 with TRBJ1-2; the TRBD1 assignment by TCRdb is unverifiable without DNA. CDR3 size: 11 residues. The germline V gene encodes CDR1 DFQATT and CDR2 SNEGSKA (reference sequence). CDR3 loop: CSARVGRGYTF.

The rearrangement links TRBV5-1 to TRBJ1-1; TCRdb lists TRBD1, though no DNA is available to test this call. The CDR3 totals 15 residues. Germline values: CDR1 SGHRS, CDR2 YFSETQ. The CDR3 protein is CASSSTRGESTEAFF.

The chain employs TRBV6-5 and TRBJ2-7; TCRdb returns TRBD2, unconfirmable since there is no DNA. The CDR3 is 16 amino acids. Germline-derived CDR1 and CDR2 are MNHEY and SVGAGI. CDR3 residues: CASSYERSGGAYEQYF.

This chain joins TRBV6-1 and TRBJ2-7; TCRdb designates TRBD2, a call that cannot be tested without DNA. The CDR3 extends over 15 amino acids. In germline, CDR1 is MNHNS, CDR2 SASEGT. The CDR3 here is CASTRGGGGTYEQYF.

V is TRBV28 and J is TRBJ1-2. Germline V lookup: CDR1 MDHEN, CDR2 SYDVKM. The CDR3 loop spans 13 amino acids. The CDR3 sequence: CASSFRGMGGYTF.

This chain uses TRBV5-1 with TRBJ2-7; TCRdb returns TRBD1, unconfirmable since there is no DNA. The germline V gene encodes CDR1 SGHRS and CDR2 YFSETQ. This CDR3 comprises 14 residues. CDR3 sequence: CASTGGGGYYEQYF. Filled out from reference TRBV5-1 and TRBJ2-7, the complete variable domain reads KAGVTQTPRYLIKTRGQQVTLSCSPISGHRSVSWYQQTPGQGLQFLFEYFSETQRNKGNFPGRFSGRQFSNSRSEMNVSTLELGDSALYLCASTGGGGYYEQYFGPGTRLTVT.

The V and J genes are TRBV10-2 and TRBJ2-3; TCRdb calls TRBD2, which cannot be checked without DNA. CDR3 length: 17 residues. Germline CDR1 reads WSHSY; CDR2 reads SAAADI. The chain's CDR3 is CASSEPSGGPSTDTQYF.

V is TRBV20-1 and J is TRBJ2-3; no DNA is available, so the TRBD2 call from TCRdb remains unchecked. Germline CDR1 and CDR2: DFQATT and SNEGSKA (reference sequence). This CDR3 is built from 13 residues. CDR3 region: CGSLAGATDTQYF.

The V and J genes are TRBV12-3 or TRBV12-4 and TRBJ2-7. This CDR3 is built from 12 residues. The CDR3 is CASSLNVGEQYF.

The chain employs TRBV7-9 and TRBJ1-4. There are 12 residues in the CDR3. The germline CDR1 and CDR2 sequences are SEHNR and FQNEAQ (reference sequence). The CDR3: CASSYSGEKLFF.

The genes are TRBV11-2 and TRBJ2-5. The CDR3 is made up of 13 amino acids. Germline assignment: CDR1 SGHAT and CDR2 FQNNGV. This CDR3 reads CASSLASVETQYF.

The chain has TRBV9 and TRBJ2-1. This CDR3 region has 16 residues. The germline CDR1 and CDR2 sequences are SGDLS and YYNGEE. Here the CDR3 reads CASSVGIGSSYNEQFF.

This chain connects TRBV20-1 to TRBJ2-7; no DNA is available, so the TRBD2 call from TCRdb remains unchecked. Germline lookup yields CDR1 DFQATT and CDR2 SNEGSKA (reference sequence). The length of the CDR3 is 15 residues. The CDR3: CSARGGGSFFPEQYF.

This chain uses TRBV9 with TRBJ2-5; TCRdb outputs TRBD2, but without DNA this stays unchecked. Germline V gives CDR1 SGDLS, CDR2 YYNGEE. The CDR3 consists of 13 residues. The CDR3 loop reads CASSVGTSVTQYF.